This TCR beta chain appears in the sequencing data of a study of shared clonotypes between healthy human individuals. Study findings and constraints: Investigators collected only blood, and repertoires in tissues likely differ.

Donors were healthy HIV-negative adults without recent acute infections or vaccinations. Turning to this clone: Its antigen is as yet unknown.

Between the trimmed V and J ends, which lost 6 bases and 1 base, there was a span of 13 bases. This CDR3 comprises 15 residues. CDR1 is SNHLY and CDR2 is FYNNEI in the germline V gene. Replicate PCRs for unsorted PBMC used approximately 320 ng DNA (about 30,000 T cell genomes). Profiling relied on immunoSEQ multiplex PCR, and the TCRdb table lists in-frame clones only, not all of them. Of around 530,000 clones in the sample, around three quarters are singletons; the top ten hold more than 10%. This clonotype originated in a woman between 35 and 50 years old in good health. Some clones in this sample may be carry-over from other donors' samples. This rearrangement joins TRBV2 to TRBJ2-1; D may be TRBD1 (5 bases). The sample was PBMCs. The CDR3 sequence: CASSKFQGSYNEQFF. In DNA form, the CDR3 reads TGTGCCAGCAGCAAGTTTCAGGGTTCCTACAATGAGCAGTTCTTC.